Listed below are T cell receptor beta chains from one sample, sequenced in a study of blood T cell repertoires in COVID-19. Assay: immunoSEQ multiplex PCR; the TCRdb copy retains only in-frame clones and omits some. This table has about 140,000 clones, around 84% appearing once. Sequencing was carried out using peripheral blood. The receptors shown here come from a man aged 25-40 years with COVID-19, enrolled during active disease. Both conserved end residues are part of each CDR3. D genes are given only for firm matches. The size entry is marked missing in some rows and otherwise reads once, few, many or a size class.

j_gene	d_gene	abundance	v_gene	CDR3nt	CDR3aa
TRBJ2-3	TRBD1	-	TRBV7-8	TGTGCCAGCAGCGGGAGGACAGGGCCTCGGAATACGCAGTATTTT	CASSGRTGPRNTQYF
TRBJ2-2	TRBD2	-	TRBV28	TGTGCCAGCAGCCCGGGACTAGCGAACACCGGGGAGCTGTTTTTT	CASSPGLANTGELFF
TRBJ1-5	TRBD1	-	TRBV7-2	TGTGCCAGCAGCTCGGGAAGGGGGCCACGGCCCCAGCATTTT	CASSSGRGPRPQHF
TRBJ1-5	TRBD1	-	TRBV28	TGTGCCGGGACAGGGGCCAGGGGCAATCAGCCCCAGCATTTT	CAGTGARGNQPQHF
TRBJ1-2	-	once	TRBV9	TGTGCCAGCAGCGTAACGGAGAACTATGGCTACACCTTC	CASSVTENYGYTF
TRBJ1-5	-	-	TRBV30	TGTGCCTGGAGTGTGAGCGAGATGGCCCAGCATTTT	CAWSVSEMAQHF
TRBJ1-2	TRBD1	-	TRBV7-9	TGTGCCAGCAGCCCAACAACCGGACAGGGACACACCTTC	CASSPTTGQGHTF
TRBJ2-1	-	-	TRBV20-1	TGCAGTGCTAGTGGAGGGGGGAGGGCCAACTGGTTCTTC	CSASGGGRANWFF
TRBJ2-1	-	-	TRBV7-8	TGTGCCAGCAGCTTAGATAGCGCCTATAGCTCCTACAATGAGCAGTTCTTC	CASSLDSAYSSYNEQFF
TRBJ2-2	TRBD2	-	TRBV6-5	TGTGCCAGCAGTTACTTAGCGGGAGACACCGGGGAGCTGTTTTTT	CASSYLAGDTGELFF
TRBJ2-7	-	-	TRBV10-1	TGCGCCAGCAGTGCAGGGTCTGATGCCGGCGAGCAGTACTTC	CASSAGSDAGEQYF
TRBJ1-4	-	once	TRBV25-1	TGTGCCAGCAGAGGACGTGCGGGTAATGAAAAACTGTTTTTT	CASRGRAGNEKLFF
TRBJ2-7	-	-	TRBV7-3	TGTGCCAGCAGCTTGGCGGGACTGACTACCTACGAGCAGTACTTC	CASSLAGLTTYEQYF
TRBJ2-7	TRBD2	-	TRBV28	TGTGCCAGCAGTTTATGGGGCCCAGGAGGGAGGGGACGATACGAGCAGTACTTC	CASSLWGPGGRGRYEQYF
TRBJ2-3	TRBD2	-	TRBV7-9	TGTGCCAGCAGCTCCAGGAGGGTAGCGGGACACACAGATACGCAGTATTTT	CASSSRRVAGHTDTQYF
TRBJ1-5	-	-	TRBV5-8	TGTGCCAGCAACTTACCCGTTGGCGGTAATCAGCCCCAGCATTTT	CASNLPVGGNQPQHF
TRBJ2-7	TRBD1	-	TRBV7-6	TGTGCCAGCAGCTTACAGGGGGACGAGCAGTACTTC	CASSLQGDEQYF
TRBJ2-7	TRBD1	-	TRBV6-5	TGTGCCAGCAGTTGGGGACAGGAGTCCTACGAGCAGTACTTC	CASSWGQESYEQYF
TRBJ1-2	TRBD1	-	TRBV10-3	TGTGCCATCAGTCCTCCGGCGGTAGGGACAGGTGGCTACACCTTC	CAISPPAVGTGGYTF
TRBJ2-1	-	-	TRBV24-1	TGTGCCACCAGTGATCCCACAGGGCGAGAGCAGTTCTTC	CATSDPTGREQFF
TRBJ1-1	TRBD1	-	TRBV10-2	TGCGCCAGCAGTGGACAGGGAGACCTCTCTGAAGCTTTCTTT	CASSGQGDLSEAFF
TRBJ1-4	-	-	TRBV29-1	TGCAGCGTGAGGGACTCTCTAAATGAAAAACTGTTTTTT	CSVRDSLNEKLFF
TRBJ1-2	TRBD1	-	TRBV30	TGTGCCTGGAGTTCGGGACAGGTCTATGGCTACACCTTC	CAWSSGQVYGYTF
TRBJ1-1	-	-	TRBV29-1	TGCAGCGTTGTGGGTGCGGGGTACCAATTGAACACTGAAGCTTTCTTT	CSVVGAGYQLNTEAFF
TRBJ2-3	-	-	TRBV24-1	TGTGCCACCAAATGGAGGTTTCGTATTAGCACAGATACGCAGTATTTT	CATKWRFRISTDTQYF
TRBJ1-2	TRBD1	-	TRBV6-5	TGTGCCAGCGCACTGGACAGGATAGGAGGCTACACCTTC	CASALDRIGGYTF
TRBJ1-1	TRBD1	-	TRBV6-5	TGTGCCAGCAGTTTCAGGGACAGCCGTGAAGCTTTCTTT	CASSFRDSREAFF
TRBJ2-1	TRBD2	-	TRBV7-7	TGTGCTAGCAGCCCCCGGACTAGCGGGAGGGGAGAGCAGTTCTTC	CASSPRTSGRGEQFF
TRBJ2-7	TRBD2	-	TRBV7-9	TGTGCCAGCAGGGGAAGAGCGGGGGCCTACGAGCAGTACTTC	CASRGRAGAYEQYF
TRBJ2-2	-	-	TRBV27	TGTGCCAGCAGTTTCAGATGGACTAACACCGGGGAGCTGTTTTTT	CASSFRWTNTGELFF
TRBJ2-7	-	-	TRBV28	TGTGCCAGCATCCTCCAAAGGGGGGGGGCTGGCGAGCAGTACTTC	CASILQRGGAGEQYF
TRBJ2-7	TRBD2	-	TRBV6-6	TGTGCCAGCACCCTGTCGGTCACAGCGGGAGGGTACGAGCAGTACTTC	CASTLSVTAGGYEQYF
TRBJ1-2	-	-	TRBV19	TGTGCCAGTACCCCTGGGGGGGCCTATGGCTACACCTTC	CASTPGGAYGYTF
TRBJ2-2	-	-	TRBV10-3	TGTGCCATCAGTAGCGCAACCGGGGAGCTGTTTTTT	CAISSATGELFF
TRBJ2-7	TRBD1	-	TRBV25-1	TGTGCCAGCAGTGCGGACAGGATTTTAGGCGAGCAGTACTTC	CASSADRILGEQYF
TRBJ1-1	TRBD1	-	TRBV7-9	TGTGCCAGCAGCCGGGACAGGGACTGGTATGAAGCTTTCTTT	CASSRDRDWYEAFF
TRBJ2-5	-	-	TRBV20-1	TGCAGTGCCGGTCAAGAGACCCAGTACTTC	CSAGQETQYF
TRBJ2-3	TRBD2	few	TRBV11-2	TGTGCCAGCAGCTACCGACTAGCGGGAGCCGCAGATACGCAGTATTTT	CASSYRLAGAADTQYF
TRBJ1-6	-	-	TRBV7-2	TGTGCCAGCAGCTCCGGACAGTATAATTCACCCCTCCACTTT	CASSSGQYNSPLHF
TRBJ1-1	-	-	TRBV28	TGTGCCAGCAGCTCTAGAATGGCTTTCTTT	CASSSRMAFF
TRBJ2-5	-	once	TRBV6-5	TGTGCCAGCAGTTCCGCCGACGTACCTCCCACAGCCGACCAGTACTTC	CASSSADVPPTADQYF
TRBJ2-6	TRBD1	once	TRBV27	TGTGCCAGCAGTCACGGGACAGGGGGTGCTGGGGCCAACGTCCTGACTTTC	CASSHGTGGAGANVLTF
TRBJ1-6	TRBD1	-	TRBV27	TGTGCCAGCAGTTGGGACAGGGCGAATTCACCCCTCCACTTT	CASSWDRANSPLHF
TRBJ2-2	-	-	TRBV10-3	TGTGCCATCAGTGAGAAAAGCGCGAACACCGGGGAGCTGTTTTTT	CAISEKSANTGELFF
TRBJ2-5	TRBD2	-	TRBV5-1	TGCGCCAGCAGCTGGACTAGCGGGATGGGAGAGACCCAGTACTTC	CASSWTSGMGETQYF
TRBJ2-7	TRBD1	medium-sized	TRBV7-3	TGTGCCAGCAGTTCCGGGACAGGGACCTACGAGCAGTACTTC	CASSSGTGTYEQYF
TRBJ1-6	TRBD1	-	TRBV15	TGTGCCACCAGCAGAGACCGGGACAGCGGAGTCCCCCTCCACTTT	CATSRDRDSGVPLHF
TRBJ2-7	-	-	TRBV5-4	TGTGCCAGCAGCCCCCATGGGCAGGGGTACGAGCAGTACTTC	CASSPHGQGYEQYF
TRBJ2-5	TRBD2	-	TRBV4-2	TGTGCCAGCAGCCAAGCGAAGCCCGGACTAGCGGGAGGAGAGACCCAGTACTTC	CASSQAKPGLAGGETQYF
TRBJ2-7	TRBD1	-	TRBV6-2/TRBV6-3	TGTGCCAGCAGCCATTCTGGCAGGGGGCTTCGCGAGCAGTACTTC	CASSHSGRGLREQYF
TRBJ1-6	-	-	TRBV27	TGTGCCAGCCGGGACAACAATAATTCACCCCTCCACTTT	CASRDNNNSPLHF
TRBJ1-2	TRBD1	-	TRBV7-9	TGTGCCAGCAGAAAGGACAGGGGGCTCGGTGGCTACACCTTC	CASRKDRGLGGYTF
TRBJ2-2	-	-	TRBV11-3	TGTGCCAGCAGCTTAGGGGAGACCGGGGAGCTGTTTTTT	CASSLGETGELFF
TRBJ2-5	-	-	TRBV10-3	TGTGCCATCAGTGAGAACAGGGGGGGCGGTACCCAGTACTTC	CAISENRGGGTQYF
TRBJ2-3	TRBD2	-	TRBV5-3	TGTGCCAGAAGCTTGGTAGGACGGGAGGGAGTGGATACGCAGTATTTT	CARSLVGREGVDTQYF
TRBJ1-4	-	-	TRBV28	TGTGCCAGCACCGCGGGGGCTTATGAAAAACTGTTTTTT	CASTAGAYEKLFF